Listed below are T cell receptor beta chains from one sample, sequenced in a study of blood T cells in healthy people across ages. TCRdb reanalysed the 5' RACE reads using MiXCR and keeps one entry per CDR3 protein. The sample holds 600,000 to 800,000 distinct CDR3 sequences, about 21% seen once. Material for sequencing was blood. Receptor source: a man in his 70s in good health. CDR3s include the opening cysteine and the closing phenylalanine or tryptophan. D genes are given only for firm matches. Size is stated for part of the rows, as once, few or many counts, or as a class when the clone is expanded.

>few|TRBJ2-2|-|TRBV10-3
CAISEDSPTGELFF
TGTGCCATCAGTGAGGACAGTCCCACCGGGGAGCTGTTTTTT
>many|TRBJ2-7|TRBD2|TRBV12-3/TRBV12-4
CASSSGLAGVGEQYF
TGTGCCAGCAGTTCCGGACTAGCGGGAGTCGGGGAGCAGTACTTC
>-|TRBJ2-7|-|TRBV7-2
CTSSTRLKLGSYEQYF
TGTACCAGCAGCACCCGACTAAAACTAGGCTCCTACGAGCAGTACTTC
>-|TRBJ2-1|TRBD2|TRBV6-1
CASSKTSGAVGGHEQFF
TGTGCCAGCAGTAAGACTAGCGGGGCAGTAGGTGGGCATGAGCAGTTCTTC
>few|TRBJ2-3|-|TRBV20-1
CSARDRYLQSSTDTQYF
TGCAGTGCTAGAGATCGGTATCTACAATCCTCCACAGATACGCAGTATTTT
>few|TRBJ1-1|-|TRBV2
CASSGASRNTEAFF
TGTGCCAGCAGCGGGGCAAGCAGGAACACTGAAGCTTTCTTT
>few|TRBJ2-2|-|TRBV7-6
CASSLVRGSGELFF
TGTGCCAGCAGCTTAGTGAGAGGGTCCGGGGAGCTGTTTTTT
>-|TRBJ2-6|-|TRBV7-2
CASSLALVGANVLTF
TGTGCCAGCAGCTTAGCGCTCGTTGGGGCCAACGTCCTGACTTTC
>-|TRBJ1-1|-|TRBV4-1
CASSQDRLGSRGGDEAFF
TGCGCCAGCAGCCAAGATAGGTTGGGTTCACGGGGGGGAGACGAAGCTTTCTTT
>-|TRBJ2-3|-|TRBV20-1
CSAREPSHGTDTQYF
TGCAGTGCTAGAGAGCCATCTCACGGCACAGATACGCAGTATTTT
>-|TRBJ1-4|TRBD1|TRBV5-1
CASSLNRGNEKLFF
TGCGCCAGCAGCTTAAACAGGGGTAATGAAAAACTGTTTTTT
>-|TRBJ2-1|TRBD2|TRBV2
CALGLAGDEQFF
TGTGCCCTCGGACTAGCTGGCGATGAGCAGTTCTTC
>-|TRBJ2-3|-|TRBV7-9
CASSSAQGQDTQYF
TGTGCCAGCAGCTCGGCTCAGGGGCAAGATACGCAGTATTTT
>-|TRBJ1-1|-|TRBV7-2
CACSNDRAEAFF
TGTGCCTGCAGCAATGACCGGGCTGAAGCTTTCTTT
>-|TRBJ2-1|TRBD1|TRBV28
CASSLFSQGGYEQFF
TGTGCCAGCAGTTTATTTTCGCAAGGGGGCTATGAGCAGTTCTTC
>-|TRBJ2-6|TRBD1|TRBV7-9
CASSSTRDRRIGANVLTF
TGTGCCAGCAGCTCGACCCGGGACAGGCGAATTGGGGCCAACGTCCTGACTTTC
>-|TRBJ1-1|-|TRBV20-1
CSALLAEAFF
TGCAGTGCCCTTCTTGCTGAAGCTTTCTTT
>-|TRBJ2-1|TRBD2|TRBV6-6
CASSGPGGRANNEQFF
TGTGCCAGCAGTGGCCCCGGCGGGAGGGCGAACAATGAGCAGTTCTTC
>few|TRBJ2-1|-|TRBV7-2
CASSLIGEEQFF
TGTGCCAGCAGCTTAATCGGGGAGGAGCAGTTCTTC
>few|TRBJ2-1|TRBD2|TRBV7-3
CASSFSGTSNEQFF
TGTGCCAGCAGCTTCTCCGGGACTAGCAATGAGCAGTTCTTC
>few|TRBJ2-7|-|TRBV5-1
CAGSLGQGYEQYF
TGCGCCGGCAGCTTGGGGCAGGGCTACGAGCAGTACTTC
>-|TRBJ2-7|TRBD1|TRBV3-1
CASSQDPGTGYEQYF
TGTGCCAGCAGCCAAGATCCAGGGACAGGCTACGAGCAGTACTTC
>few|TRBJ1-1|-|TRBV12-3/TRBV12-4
CASSFSDMNTEAFF
TGTGCCAGCAGTTTCTCGGACATGAACACTGAAGCTTTCTTT
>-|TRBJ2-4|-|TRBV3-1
CASSQVEGIQYF
TGTGCCAGCAGCCAAGTCGAGGGCATTCAGTACTTC
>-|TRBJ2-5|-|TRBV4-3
CASSLRDKQETQYF
TGCGCCAGCAGCCTCCGGGACAAACAAGAGACCCAGTACTTC
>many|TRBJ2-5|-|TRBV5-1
CASSPTGTAQETQYF
TGCGCCAGCAGCCCAACCGGGACTGCCCAAGAGACCCAGTACTTC
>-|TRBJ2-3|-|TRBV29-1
CSVAGVPGVTDTQYF
TGCAGCGTTGCCGGCGTGCCAGGGGTGACAGATACGCAGTATTTT
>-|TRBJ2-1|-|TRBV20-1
CSARDPAGSYNEQFF
TGCAGTGCTAGAGATCCAGCAGGCTCCTACAATGAGCAGTTCTTC
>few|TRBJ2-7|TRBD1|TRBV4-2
CASSQEGRDRASYEQYF
TGTGCCAGCAGCCAAGAGGGCCGGGACAGGGCCTCATACGAGCAGTACTTC
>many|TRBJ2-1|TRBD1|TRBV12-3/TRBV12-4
CASSLAGTGTYNEQFF
TGTGCCAGCAGCTTAGCCGGGACAGGGACCTACAATGAGCAGTTCTTC
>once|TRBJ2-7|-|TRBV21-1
CASSKERSEQYF
TGTGCCAGCAGCAAAGAAAGGAGCGAGCAGTACTTC
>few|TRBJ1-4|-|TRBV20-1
CSALQEKLLF
TGCAGTGCTTTACAGGAAAAACTGCTTTTT
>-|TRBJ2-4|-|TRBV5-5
CASSLFSGTSKNIQYF
TGTGCCAGCAGCTTGTTTTCGGGGACTTCCAAAAACATTCAGTACTTC
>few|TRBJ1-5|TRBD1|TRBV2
CASSGDRVGNQPQHF
TGTGCCAGCAGTGGAGACAGGGTAGGCAATCAGCCCCAGCATTTT
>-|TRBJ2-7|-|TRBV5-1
CASSWDRRSYEQYF
TGCGCCAGCAGCTGGGACCGCCGCTCCTACGAGCAGTACTTC
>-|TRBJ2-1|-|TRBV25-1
CASSAPLKAASYNEQFF
TGTGCCAGCAGTGCCCCTCTTAAGGCGGCGTCCTACAATGAGCAGTTCTTC
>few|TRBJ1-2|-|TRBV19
CASSTRTGGYTF
TGTGCCAGTAGTACCAGGACGGGTGGCTACACCTTC
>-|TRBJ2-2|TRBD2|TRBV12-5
CASGPRTSEYTGELFF
TGTGCTAGTGGTCCAAGGACTAGCGAATACACCGGGGAGCTGTTTTTT
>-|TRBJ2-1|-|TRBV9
CASSVGVVSDEQFF
TGTGCCAGCAGCGTAGGGGTAGTGTCGGATGAGCAGTTCTTC
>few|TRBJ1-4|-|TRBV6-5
CASRQETGKLFF
TGTGCCAGCAGGCAAGAAACTGGAAAACTGTTTTTT
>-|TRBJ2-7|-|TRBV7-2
CARSLVANYEQYF
TGTGCCAGAAGCTTAGTAGCGAACTACGAGCAGTACTTC
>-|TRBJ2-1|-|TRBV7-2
CASSSTDNEQFF
TGTGCCAGCAGCTCCACGGACAATGAGCAGTTCTTC
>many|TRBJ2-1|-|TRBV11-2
CASSPSHEQFF
TGTGCCAGCAGCCCGAGCCATGAGCAGTTCTTC